This T cell receptor (beta chain) was recovered during a study of blood T cells in healthy people across ages. Only one count was recorded for this clonotype. V gave up 1 base and J gave up 0 bases, with 7 bases separating them. The CDR3 consists of 14 residues. Next came a second PCR, run for 7 to 11 cycles, which used a sample-barcoded 5' primer along with a J-beta primer mix. TCRdb passed the 5' RACE reads through MiXCR, listing each CDR3 protein once. Of 790,000 or so distinct CDR3 sequences listed, 46% were seen once; the top ten hold roughly 18%. The receptor was isolated from a man older than 75 in good health. The sample was blood. The V gene is TRBV12-3 or TRBV12-4, the J gene TRBJ2-7; perhaps D is TRBD1 or TRBD2 (5 bases each). This CDR3 reads CASSLGDLSYEQYF. CDR3 coding DNA: TGTGCCAGCAGTTTAGGGGACCTCTCCTACGAGCAGTACTTC.